The present T cell receptor (beta chain) was sequenced within a study of cytomegalovirus exposure and HLA in healthy donors. The PCR was carried out with 60 Vbeta primers and 13 Jbeta primers. Measured with immunoSEQ multiplex PCR; TCRdb has only the in-frame clones, and not every one. The sample contains 100,000 or so clones, over 75% of which appear only once. The CDR3 has 11 residues. Germline V gene sequence: CDR1 MNHEY, CDR2 SVGAGI. V lost 5 bases to trimming and J lost 7 bases, with 9 bases between them. Sequencing used PBMCs. The chain recombines TRBV6-5 with TRBJ2-7; D possibly corresponds to TRBD1 (5 bases). This TCR derives from a young man in good health and CMV-seropositive. The DNA for the CDR3 is TGTGCCAGCAGTGCCCCAGGGGAGCAGTACTTC. Amino acids: CASSAPGEQYF.